Listed below are T cell receptor beta chains from one sample, sequenced in a study of OX40 agonist ivuxolimab in advanced cancers. TCRdb's copy holds only in-frame clones and misses some; the assay was immunoSEQ multiplex PCR. The sample yields some 61,000 clones, around 73% seen once. Sample: CD4+ or CD8+ T cells sorted from blood, taken in a trial of the OX40 agonist ivuxolimab. These TCRs come from an adult with an advanced solid tumor such as melanoma, head and neck, liver or kidney cancer. CDR3s include the opening cysteine and the closing phenylalanine or tryptophan. The D gene is left open where the match is weak. Only part of the rows carry a size: once, few, many, or a class if the clone is expanded.

once	TRBV18	.	TRBJ2-5	TGTGCCAGCTCACCGAAAGAGACCCAGTACTTC	CASSPKETQYF
.	TRBV28	.	TRBJ1-5	TGTGCCAGCAGTTTAGAAAGTGATCAGCCCCAGCATTTT	CASSLESDQPQHF
.	TRBV2	TRBD2	TRBJ2-1	TGTGCCAGCACGCTAGCGGGAGGACCGGAATCTGAGCAGTTCTTC	CASTLAGGPESEQFF
.	TRBV11-2	.	TRBJ1-2	TGTGCCAGCTCATTCAACAGGGCTAACTATGGCTACACCTTC	CASSFNRANYGYTF
.	TRBV11-2	TRBD1	TRBJ2-7	TGTGCCAGCAGCTACCAGACAGGGTCTTCGTACGAGCAGTACTTC	CASSYQTGSSYEQYF
.	TRBV7-2	.	TRBJ2-3	TGTGCCAGCAGTTTGCAGGGTATTTCGGCAGATACGCAGTATTTT	CASSLQGISADTQYF
.	TRBV18	TRBD1	TRBJ1-4	TGTGCCAGCTCACCGAACAGGGGGCGCGTTAATGAAAAACTGTTTTTT	CASSPNRGRVNEKLFF
.	TRBV5-1	TRBD1	TRBJ1-2	TGCGCCAGCAGCTCTGGACAGGGGGCGCGAGGCTACACCTTC	CASSSGQGARGYTF
.	TRBV11-2	TRBD2	TRBJ2-1	TGTGCCAGCAGCTTAGAGGGGGGGTTCAATGAGCAGTTCTTC	CASSLEGGFNEQFF
once	TRBV28	TRBD2	TRBJ2-3	TGTGCCAGCAGTCCCCCCTTAGCGGGAGGAAGGACAGATACGCAGTATTTT	CASSPPLAGGRTDTQYF
.	TRBV7-3	.	TRBJ1-1	TGTGCCAGCAGCTTACAACAGGGAGATACTGAAGCTTTCTTT	CASSLQQGDTEAFF
.	TRBV5-1	TRBD1	TRBJ1-2	TGCGCCAGCAGCTCCGGGACAGGGGGATATGGCTACACCTTC	CASSSGTGGYGYTF
.	TRBV2	.	TRBJ2-1	TGTGCCAGCAGTGAAGCAGAGACTGGGGGGTCCGATGAGCAGTTCTTC	CASSEAETGGSDEQFF
many	TRBV30	.	TRBJ2-7	TGTGCCTGGAGTGTGCTCGGGGGCCGGCAGTACTTC	CAWSVLGGRQYF
.	TRBV2	TRBD1	TRBJ1-2	TGTGCCAGCAGGTGGGACAGGGTGGGCTATGGCTACACCTTC	CASRWDRVGYGYTF
.	TRBV19	TRBD1	TRBJ2-7	TGTGCCAGTAGTACCGACAGGGCCTACGAGCAGTACTTC	CASSTDRAYEQYF
.	TRBV6-1	.	TRBJ2-1	TGTGCCAGCAGTGAAGGGGAAGGGTTCTTC	CASSEGEGFF
.	TRBV15	TRBD1	TRBJ1-1	TGTGCCACCAGCAGATGGGACAGGGGGAATACTGAAGCTTTCTTT	CATSRWDRGNTEAFF
once	TRBV6-4	.	TRBJ1-5	TGTGCCAGCAGTGCCCGCGTGGGGCAGCCCCAGCATTTT	CASSARVGQPQHF
.	TRBV4-1	.	TRBJ2-1	TGCGCCAGCAGCCAACCTAGAGGGGGGACATCCTACAATGAGCAGTTCTTC	CASSQPRGGTSYNEQFF
.	TRBV18	.	TRBJ2-7	TGTGCCAGCTCACTAGGGACGGTCTCCTACGAGCAGTACTTC	CASSLGTVSYEQYF
.	TRBV11-2	TRBD2	TRBJ2-2	TGTGCCAGCAGCTTACTCGGGGTAGCGGGGACCGGGGAGCTGTTTTTT	CASSLLGVAGTGELFF
.	TRBV6-5	.	TRBJ1-4	TGTGCCAGCAGCCGGGTCCAGGGAGATGAAAAACTGTTTTTT	CASSRVQGDEKLFF
.	TRBV6-1	.	TRBJ2-1	TGTGCCAGCAGCCCCCAGCAGCCCTACAATGAGCAGTTCTTC	CASSPQQPYNEQFF
.	TRBV5-1	.	TRBJ2-3	TGCGCCAGCAGCTTGGGACAGGATCCAGATACGCAGTATTTT	CASSLGQDPDTQYF
.	TRBV19	.	TRBJ2-5	TGTGCCAGTAGTATTGGTTGGGACCAACAAGAGACCCAGTACTTC	CASSIGWDQQETQYF
.	TRBV5-4	TRBD1	TRBJ1-1	TGTGCCAGCAGCTCGGGACAGAGACTGAACACTGAAGCTTTCTTT	CASSSGQRLNTEAFF
.	TRBV4-1	.	TRBJ2-3	TGCGCCAGCAGCCAAGAATGGCTAGCGTTTAGCACAGATACGCAGTATTTT	CASSQEWLAFSTDTQYF
.	TRBV5-1	.	TRBJ2-5	TGCGCCAGCAGCTTGTCAGGACAAGTAGAGACCCAGTACTTC	CASSLSGQVETQYF
.	TRBV9	TRBD2	TRBJ2-1	TGTGCCAGCAGCGTAGAGGTAGCGGGGTATCAGATCGGTGAGCAGTTCTTC	CASSVEVAGYQIGEQFF
.	TRBV7-3	TRBD2	TRBJ2-2	TGTGCCAGCAGCTTCCTAGCGGGAGAGGGCACCGGGGAGCTGTTTTTT	CASSFLAGEGTGELFF
.	TRBV5-1	TRBD1	TRBJ2-2	TGCGCCAGCAGCCCAGGGACAGGTTGGACCGGGGAGCTGTTTTTT	CASSPGTGWTGELFF
.	TRBV6-6	.	TRBJ1-5	TGTGCCAGCAAGGGAGGGATGAGCAATCAGCCCCAGCATTTT	CASKGGMSNQPQHF
once	TRBV19	.	TRBJ1-5	TGTGCCAGTAGTCAGGGAGGCAATCAGCCCCAGCATTTT	CASSQGGNQPQHF
.	TRBV25-1	TRBD2	TRBJ2-3	TGTGCCAGCAGTGATAGCGGGAGGAGCACAGATACGCAGTATTTT	CASSDSGRSTDTQYF
.	TRBV2	.	TRBJ1-6	TGTGCCAGCATCCCCCTACGTAATTCACCCCTCCACTTT	CASIPLRNSPLHF
.	TRBV5-1	TRBD2	TRBJ2-5	TGCGCCAGCAGCTTAGGGACTAGCGTTACCTGGGAGACCCAGTACTTC	CASSLGTSVTWETQYF
.	TRBV19	.	TRBJ2-7	TGTGCCAGTAGCTTCATGATAGCGAGCTCCTACGAGCAGTACTTC	CASSFMIASSYEQYF
.	TRBV5-1	.	TRBJ2-3	TGCGCCAGCAGCCTAGGGACTTCAACTAGCACAGATACGCAGTATTTT	CASSLGTSTSTDTQYF
.	TRBV30	.	TRBJ2-7	TGTGCCTGGAGTGTAGGGCCGGGACAATCCTACGAGCAGTACTTC	CAWSVGPGQSYEQYF
.	TRBV7-2	.	TRBJ2-7	TGTGCCAGCAGCCAAAAGGTCCACACACCCTACGAGCAGTACTTC	CASSQKVHTPYEQYF
.	TRBV29-1	TRBD1	TRBJ2-1	TGCAGCGTTGAATCGACAGGGTTGAATGAGCAGTTCTTC	CSVESTGLNEQFF
.	TRBV30	.	TRBJ1-5	TGTGCCTGGAGTGTGGAGTATAGCAATCAGCCCCAGCATTTT	CAWSVEYSNQPQHF
.	TRBV6-5	.	TRBJ1-5	TGTGCCAGCAGTCTTGGAGGGGCCAATCAGCCCCAGCATTTT	CASSLGGANQPQHF
.	TRBV5-4	TRBD2	TRBJ2-1	TGTGCCAGCAGCCCCGGTGGGGCGGGAGGATCTGAGCAGTTCTTC	CASSPGGAGGSEQFF
.	TRBV30	.	TRBJ1-1	TGTGCCTGCAACCGGGTGCGGAACACTGAAGCTTTCTTT	CACNRVRNTEAFF
.	TRBV30	TRBD2	TRBJ2-3	TGTGCCTGGAGTAGGACTAGCCGCGATACGCAGTATTTT	CAWSRTSRDTQYF